These T cell receptor beta chains were read from a single sample in a study of long-term antiretroviral therapy in people with HIV. Sequencing used immunoSEQ multiplex PCR; TCRdb keeps in-frame clones, though not all of them. The sample comprises around 20,000 clones, roughly 80% of which are singletons, and roughly 18% rests with the top ten. Sequenced here: unsorted PBMCs, sampled 0.6 years after starting antiretroviral therapy. All receptors derive from a woman between 18 and 30 years old with HIV. Both conserved end residues are part of each CDR3. The order of the fields is J gene, V gene, clone size, D gene, CDR3 DNA, CDR3 protein. A D gene is named only where the DNA matches it firmly. Rows may omit the clone size; those that give it use once, few, many or a size class.

J gene: TRBJ1-2; V gene: TRBV6-1; clone size: -; D gene: -; CDR3 DNA: TGTGCCAGCAGTGAATATGTGGGGAGAATAGGTGGCTACACCTTC; CDR3 protein: CASSEYVGRIGGYTF
J gene: TRBJ1-1; V gene: TRBV5-1; clone size: -; D gene: -; CDR3 DNA: TGCGCCAGCAGCTTGACAGACACTGAAGCTTTCTTT; CDR3 protein: CASSLTDTEAFF
J gene: TRBJ2-3; V gene: TRBV10-3; clone size: once; D gene: TRBD1; CDR3 DNA: TGTGCCATCAGTATAATCGGACAGGACACAGATACGCAGTATTTT; CDR3 protein: CAISIIGQDTDTQYF
J gene: TRBJ2-1; V gene: TRBV5-1; clone size: -; D gene: TRBD1; CDR3 DNA: TGCGCCAGCAGCTTCGACAGGGATTCAGAGCAGTTCTTC; CDR3 protein: CASSFDRDSEQFF
J gene: TRBJ2-1; V gene: TRBV6-1; clone size: few; D gene: TRBD2; CDR3 DNA: TGTGCCAGCAGTGAAGTTGCGGGAGGGCCCGATGAGCAGTTCTTC; CDR3 protein: CASSEVAGGPDEQFF
J gene: TRBJ1-1; V gene: TRBV12-5; clone size: -; D gene: -; CDR3 DNA: TGTGCTAGTGGAATAGGCACTGAAGCTTTCTTT; CDR3 protein: CASGIGTEAFF
J gene: TRBJ2-5; V gene: TRBV10-3; clone size: -; D gene: TRBD2; CDR3 DNA: TGTGCCATCTCCTCTGGGGGGACTAGCGGGAAAGAGACCCAGTACTTC; CDR3 protein: CAISSGGTSGKETQYF
J gene: TRBJ2-3; V gene: TRBV9; clone size: once; D gene: -; CDR3 DNA: TGTGCCAGCAGCGGGCCAACCTCGGACGCCACAGATACGCAGTATTTT; CDR3 protein: CASSGPTSDATDTQYF
J gene: TRBJ2-2; V gene: TRBV5-6; clone size: -; D gene: -; CDR3 DNA: TGTGCCAGCAGCTTGAGGTTTAGGGGTCGCGGCACCGGGGAGCTGTTTTTT; CDR3 protein: CASSLRFRGRGTGELFF
J gene: TRBJ2-7; V gene: TRBV6-1; clone size: -; D gene: TRBD2; CDR3 DNA: TGTGCCACCTTCGGACTAGCGGGAGAATCCTACGAGCAGTACTTC; CDR3 protein: CATFGLAGESYEQYF
J gene: TRBJ2-3; V gene: TRBV7-9; clone size: medium-sized; D gene: TRBD1; CDR3 DNA: TGTGCCAGCAGCTTGAGTGACAGGGCCACAGATACGCAGTATTTT; CDR3 protein: CASSLSDRATDTQYF
J gene: TRBJ2-2; V gene: TRBV19; clone size: -; D gene: -; CDR3 DNA: TGTGCCAGTAGTATAGGGGCAGGGAGTCCCGGGGAGCTGTTTTTT; CDR3 protein: CASSIGAGSPGELFF
J gene: TRBJ1-2; V gene: TRBV6-5; clone size: -; D gene: TRBD1; CDR3 DNA: TGTGCCAGCAGTTACTCTGGGACAGATTTGTATGGCTACACCTTC; CDR3 protein: CASSYSGTDLYGYTF
J gene: TRBJ2-7; V gene: TRBV5-1; clone size: once; D gene: -; CDR3 DNA: TGCGCCAGCAGCTTGCGGGTCAACGAGCAGTACTTC; CDR3 protein: CASSLRVNEQYF
J gene: TRBJ2-1; V gene: TRBV5-1; clone size: once; D gene: -; CDR3 DNA: TGCGCCAGCAGCTTGGCCCACTATGAGCAGTTCTTC; CDR3 protein: CASSLAHYEQFF
J gene: TRBJ1-5; V gene: TRBV6-5; clone size: -; D gene: TRBD1; CDR3 DNA: TGTGCCAGCAGTTCGTACAGGGGAAATAGCAATCAGCCCCAGCATTTT; CDR3 protein: CASSSYRGNSNQPQHF
J gene: TRBJ2-1; V gene: TRBV28; clone size: few; D gene: -; CDR3 DNA: TGTGCCAGCAGTTTTGGACCCAGCAATGAGCAGTTCTTC; CDR3 protein: CASSFGPSNEQFF
J gene: TRBJ2-5; V gene: TRBV29-1; clone size: -; D gene: -; CDR3 DNA: TGCAGCGTTGGTTACAGGGATCAAGAGACCCAGTACTTC; CDR3 protein: CSVGYRDQETQYF
J gene: TRBJ1-1; V gene: TRBV9; clone size: medium-sized; D gene: TRBD1; CDR3 DNA: TGTGCCAGCAGCCCATCGGGACAGGTGGGAACTGAAGCTTTCTTT; CDR3 protein: CASSPSGQVGTEAFF
J gene: TRBJ2-1; V gene: TRBV5-1; clone size: -; D gene: TRBD2; CDR3 DNA: TGCGCCAGCAGCTTGTTGGGGACTAGCGGGAGCGCTTACAATGAGCAGTTCTTC; CDR3 protein: CASSLLGTSGSAYNEQFF
J gene: TRBJ1-6; V gene: TRBV10-3; clone size: -; D gene: -; CDR3 DNA: TGTGCCATCAGTGTGACCGAGAATTCACCCCTCCACTTT; CDR3 protein: CAISVTENSPLHF
J gene: TRBJ2-3; V gene: TRBV7-2; clone size: -; D gene: TRBD2; CDR3 DNA: TGTGCCAGCAGCTATGATAGCGGGAGCACAGATACGCAGTATTTT; CDR3 protein: CASSYDSGSTDTQYF
J gene: TRBJ1-1; V gene: TRBV7-3; clone size: -; D gene: -; CDR3 DNA: TGTGCCAGCAGCCTCGGGCCACCTCCGAACACTGAAGCTTTCTTT; CDR3 protein: CASSLGPPPNTEAFF
J gene: TRBJ2-3; V gene: TRBV28; clone size: -; D gene: -; CDR3 DNA: TGTGCCAGCCGTCGAGTGTTGGAGGCGAGCACAGATACGCAGTATTTT; CDR3 protein: CASRRVLEASTDTQYF
J gene: TRBJ2-3; V gene: TRBV7-9; clone size: -; D gene: TRBD2; CDR3 DNA: TGTGCCAGCAGCCACAGTGGCCTAGCGGGAGATCCCTCGGAGTATTTT; CDR3 protein: CASSHSGLAGDPSEYF
J gene: TRBJ2-7; V gene: TRBV5-1; clone size: -; D gene: -; CDR3 DNA: TGCGCCAGCAGCTTTCAGAACGGGTACGAGCAGTACTTC; CDR3 protein: CASSFQNGYEQYF
J gene: TRBJ2-7; V gene: TRBV28; clone size: -; D gene: TRBD1; CDR3 DNA: TGTGCCAGCAGGACCCCCGGACAGGGACGCCTGGAGCAGTACTTC; CDR3 protein: CASRTPGQGRLEQYF
J gene: TRBJ1-1; V gene: TRBV5-8; clone size: -; D gene: -; CDR3 DNA: TGTGCCAGCAGCTTGGCATCGGCAGGACCTATGAACACTGAAGCTTTCTTT; CDR3 protein: CASSLASAGPMNTEAFF
J gene: TRBJ1-2; V gene: TRBV12-2; clone size: few; D gene: -; CDR3 DNA: TGTGCAAGTTATGGTCGTGACTATGGCTACACCTTC; CDR3 protein: CASYGRDYGYTF
J gene: TRBJ1-4; V gene: TRBV5-4; clone size: -; D gene: TRBD1; CDR3 DNA: TGTGCCAGCAGCTTTGGGCGACAGGGGCAAAATGAAAAACTGTTTTTT; CDR3 protein: CASSFGRQGQNEKLFF
J gene: TRBJ1-1; V gene: TRBV11-3; clone size: -; D gene: -; CDR3 DNA: TGTGCCAGCAGCTTAGGGGCAGGGAATACAGCTTTCTTT; CDR3 protein: CASSLGAGNTAFF
J gene: TRBJ1-1; V gene: TRBV5-1; clone size: -; D gene: -; CDR3 DNA: TGCGCCAGCAGCTTGGCAGGGTCGGAAAACACTGAAGCTTTCTTT; CDR3 protein: CASSLAGSENTEAFF
J gene: TRBJ2-1; V gene: TRBV2; clone size: -; D gene: -; CDR3 DNA: TGTGCCAGCGGCGATAGCGACTACAATGAGCAGTTCTTC; CDR3 protein: CASGDSDYNEQFF
J gene: TRBJ1-5; V gene: TRBV6-1; clone size: -; D gene: -; CDR3 DNA: TGTGCCAGCAGTGACTCAGGGGGCAATCAGCCCCAGCATTTT; CDR3 protein: CASSDSGGNQPQHF
J gene: TRBJ2-5; V gene: TRBV18; clone size: -; D gene: -; CDR3 DNA: TGTGCCAGCTCACCGTTTTCAGGGATAGAGACCCAGTACTTC; CDR3 protein: CASSPFSGIETQYF
J gene: TRBJ1-5; V gene: TRBV6-1; clone size: large; D gene: TRBD1; CDR3 DNA: TGTGCCAGCAGTGAAGACAGGGGAAATCAGCCCCAGCATTTT; CDR3 protein: CASSEDRGNQPQHF
J gene: TRBJ2-7; V gene: TRBV2; clone size: once; D gene: TRBD2; CDR3 DNA: TGTGCCAGCAGTGATCTAGCGGGGGGGCGCTCCTACGAGCAGTACTTC; CDR3 protein: CASSDLAGGRSYEQYF
J gene: TRBJ1-1; V gene: TRBV9; clone size: -; D gene: -; CDR3 DNA: TGTGCCAGCAGCGCCCCGCGATCGGGGGCGAACACTGAAGCTTTCTTT; CDR3 protein: CASSAPRSGANTEAFF
J gene: TRBJ2-1; V gene: TRBV2; clone size: medium-sized; D gene: TRBD1; CDR3 DNA: TGTGCCAGCAGTGAAAGACAGGGTTCCAATGAGCAGTTCTTC; CDR3 protein: CASSERQGSNEQFF
J gene: TRBJ2-5; V gene: TRBV7-8; clone size: -; D gene: TRBD2; CDR3 DNA: TGTGCCAGCAGCTCCCGACTAGCGGGAGTGGAAGAGACCCAGTACTTC; CDR3 protein: CASSSRLAGVEETQYF
J gene: TRBJ2-1; V gene: TRBV6-4; clone size: -; D gene: TRBD2; CDR3 DNA: TGTGCCAGCAGTGAAGCGGGAGGTGGCGATGAGCAGTTCTTC; CDR3 protein: CASSEAGGGDEQFF
J gene: TRBJ1-2; V gene: TRBV6-6; clone size: -; D gene: -; CDR3 DNA: TGTGCCAGCAGCAGGGGAGAGGACTATGGCTACACCTTC; CDR3 protein: CASSRGEDYGYTF
J gene: TRBJ2-5; V gene: TRBV4-3; clone size: -; D gene: -; CDR3 DNA: TGCGCCAGCAGCCAGAGCCTATCGGACAGCCAAGAGACCCAGTACTTC; CDR3 protein: CASSQSLSDSQETQYF
J gene: TRBJ2-1; V gene: TRBV4-2; clone size: -; D gene: TRBD2; CDR3 DNA: TGTGCCAGCAGCCAAGCCCCGGGACTAGCGAGGGTCGATGAGCAGTTCTTC; CDR3 protein: CASSQAPGLARVDEQFF
J gene: TRBJ2-2; V gene: TRBV11-2; clone size: few; D gene: -; CDR3 DNA: TGTGCCAGCAGCGAGGAGACCGGGGAGCTGTTTTTT; CDR3 protein: CASSEETGELFF
J gene: TRBJ2-5; V gene: TRBV5-1; clone size: -; D gene: -; CDR3 DNA: TGCGCCAGCAGCTTGGGACAGCTTTACCAAGAGACCCAGTACTTC; CDR3 protein: CASSLGQLYQETQYF
J gene: TRBJ1-5; V gene: TRBV9; clone size: -; D gene: -; CDR3 DNA: TGTGCCAGCAGCGTAGGTGACGGCGTGGGCAATCAGCCCCAGCATTTT; CDR3 protein: CASSVGDGVGNQPQHF
J gene: TRBJ1-2; V gene: TRBV11-2; clone size: -; D gene: TRBD1; CDR3 DNA: TGTGCCAGCAGCTTAGGGCCAGGGGGCGGTGGCTACACCTTC; CDR3 protein: CASSLGPGGGGYTF
J gene: TRBJ1-3; V gene: TRBV19; clone size: -; D gene: -; CDR3 DNA: TGTGCCAGTAGTATAGACGGACGATTCTCTGGAAACACCATATATTTT; CDR3 protein: CASSIDGRFSGNTIYF
J gene: TRBJ1-4; V gene: TRBV7-2; clone size: -; D gene: -; CDR3 DNA: TGTGCCAGCGGCGCACCGGGGAGGAATGAAAAACTGTTTTTT; CDR3 protein: CASGAPGRNEKLFF
J gene: TRBJ1-1; V gene: TRBV6-1; clone size: once; D gene: -; CDR3 DNA: TGTGCCAGCAGTGCCCGGTCCGAATACACTGAAGCTTTCTTT; CDR3 protein: CASSARSEYTEAFF
J gene: TRBJ1-3; V gene: TRBV5-1; clone size: -; D gene: -; CDR3 DNA: TGCGCCAGCAGCCTGGGCCCCGACTCTGGAAACACCATATATTTT; CDR3 protein: CASSLGPDSGNTIYF
J gene: TRBJ1-6; V gene: TRBV25-1; clone size: -; D gene: -; CDR3 DNA: TGTGCCAGCAGTGAGGGGGTCCTCTATAATTCACCCCTCCACTTT; CDR3 protein: CASSEGVLYNSPLHF